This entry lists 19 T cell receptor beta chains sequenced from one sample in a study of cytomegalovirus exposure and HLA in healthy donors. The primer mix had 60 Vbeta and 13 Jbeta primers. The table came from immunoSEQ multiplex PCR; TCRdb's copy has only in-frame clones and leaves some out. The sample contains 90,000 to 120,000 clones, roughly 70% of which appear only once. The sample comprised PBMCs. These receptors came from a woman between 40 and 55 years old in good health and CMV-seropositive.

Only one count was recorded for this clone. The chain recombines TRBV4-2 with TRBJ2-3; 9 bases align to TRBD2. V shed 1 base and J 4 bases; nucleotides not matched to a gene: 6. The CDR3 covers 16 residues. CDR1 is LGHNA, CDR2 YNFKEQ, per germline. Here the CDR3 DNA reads TGTGCCAGCAGCCAAGCTAGCGGGGCCCGTGCAGATACGCAGTATTTT. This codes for CASSQASGARADTQYF.

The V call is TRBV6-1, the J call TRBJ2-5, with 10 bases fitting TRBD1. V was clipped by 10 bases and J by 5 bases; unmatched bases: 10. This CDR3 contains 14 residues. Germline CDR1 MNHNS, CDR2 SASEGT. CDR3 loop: CATTGQGERETQYF. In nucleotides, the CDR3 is TGTGCCACCACCGGACAGGGGGAGCGGGAGACCCAGTACTTC.

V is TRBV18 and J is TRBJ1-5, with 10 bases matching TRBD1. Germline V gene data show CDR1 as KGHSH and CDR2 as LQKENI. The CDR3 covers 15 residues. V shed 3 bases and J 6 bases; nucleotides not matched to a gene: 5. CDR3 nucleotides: TGTGCCAGCTCACCGACAGGGGGCGCGGGTCAGCCCCAGCATTTT. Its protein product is CASSPTGGAGQPQHF.

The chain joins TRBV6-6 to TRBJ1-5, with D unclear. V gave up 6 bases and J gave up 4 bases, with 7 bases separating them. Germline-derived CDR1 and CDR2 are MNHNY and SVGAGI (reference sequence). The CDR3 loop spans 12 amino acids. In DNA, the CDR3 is TGTGCCAGCAGGACGGAGAATCAGCCCCAGCATTTT. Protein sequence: CASRTENQPQHF.

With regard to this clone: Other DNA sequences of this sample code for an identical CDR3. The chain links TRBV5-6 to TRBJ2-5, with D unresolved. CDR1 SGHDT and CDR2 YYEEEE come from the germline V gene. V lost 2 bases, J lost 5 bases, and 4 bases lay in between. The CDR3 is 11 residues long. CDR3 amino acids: CASSFGETQYF. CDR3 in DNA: TGTGCCAGCAGCTTCGGGGAGACCCAGTACTTC. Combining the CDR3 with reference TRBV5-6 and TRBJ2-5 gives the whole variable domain DAGVTQSPTHLIKTRGQQVTLRCSPKSGHDTVSWYQQALGQGPQFIFQYYEEEERQRGNFPDRFSGHQFPNYSSELNVNALLLGDSALYLCASSFGETQYFGPGTRLLVL.

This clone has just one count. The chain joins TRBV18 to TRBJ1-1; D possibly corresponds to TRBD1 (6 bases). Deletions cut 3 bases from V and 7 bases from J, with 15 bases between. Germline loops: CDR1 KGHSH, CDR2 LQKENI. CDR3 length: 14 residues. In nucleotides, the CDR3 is TGTGCCAGCTCACCTTTCAGGGGCGACAGTGAAGCTTTCTTT. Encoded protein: CASSPFRGDSEAFF.

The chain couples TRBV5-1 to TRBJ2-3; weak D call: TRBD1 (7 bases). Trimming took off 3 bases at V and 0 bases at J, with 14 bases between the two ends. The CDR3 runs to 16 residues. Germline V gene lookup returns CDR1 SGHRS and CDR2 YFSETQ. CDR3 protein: CASSSQGGTSTDTQYF. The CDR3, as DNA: TGCGCCAGCAGCTCCCAGGGGGGTACTAGCACAGATACGCAGTATTTT.

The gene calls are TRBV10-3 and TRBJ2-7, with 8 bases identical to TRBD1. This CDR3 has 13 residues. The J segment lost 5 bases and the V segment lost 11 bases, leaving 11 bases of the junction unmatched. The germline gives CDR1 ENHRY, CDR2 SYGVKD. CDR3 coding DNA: TGTGCCGCCCAACCTCAGGGGGCCCACGAGCAGTACTTC. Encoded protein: CAAQPQGAHEQYF.

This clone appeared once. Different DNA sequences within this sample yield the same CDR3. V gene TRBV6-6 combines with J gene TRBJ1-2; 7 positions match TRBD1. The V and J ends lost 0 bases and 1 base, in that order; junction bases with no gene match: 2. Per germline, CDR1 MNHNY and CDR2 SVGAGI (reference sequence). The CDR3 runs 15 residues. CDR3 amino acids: CASSYSPGGNYGYTF. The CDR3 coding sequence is TGTGCCAGCAGTTACTCTCCAGGGGGTAACTATGGCTACACCTTC.

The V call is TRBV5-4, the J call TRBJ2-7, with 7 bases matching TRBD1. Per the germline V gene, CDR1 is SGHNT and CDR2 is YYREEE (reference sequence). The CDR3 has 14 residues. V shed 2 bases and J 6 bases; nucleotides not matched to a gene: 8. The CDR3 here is CASSFFGDRAEQYF. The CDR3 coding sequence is TGTGCCAGCAGCTTCTTCGGCGACAGGGCCGAGCAGTACTTC.

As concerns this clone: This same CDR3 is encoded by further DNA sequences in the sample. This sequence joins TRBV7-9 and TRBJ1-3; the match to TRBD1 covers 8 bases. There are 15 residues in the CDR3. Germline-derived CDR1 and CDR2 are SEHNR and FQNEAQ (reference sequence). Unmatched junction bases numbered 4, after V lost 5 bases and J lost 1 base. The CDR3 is CASSPTGGSGNTIYF. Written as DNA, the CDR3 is TGTGCCAGCAGCCCTACAGGGGGATCTGGAAACACCATATATTTT.

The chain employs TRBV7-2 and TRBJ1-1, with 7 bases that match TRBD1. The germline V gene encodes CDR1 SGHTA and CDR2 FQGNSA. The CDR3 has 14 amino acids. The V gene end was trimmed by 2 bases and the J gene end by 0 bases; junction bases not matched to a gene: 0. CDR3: CASSLQGVNTEAFF. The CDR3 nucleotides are TGTGCCAGCAGCTTACAGGGGGTGAACACTGAAGCTTTCTTT.

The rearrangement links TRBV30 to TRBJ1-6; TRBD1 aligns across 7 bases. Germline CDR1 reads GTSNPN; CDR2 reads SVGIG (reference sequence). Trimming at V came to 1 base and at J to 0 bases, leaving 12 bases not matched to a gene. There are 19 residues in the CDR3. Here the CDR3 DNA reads TGTGCCTGGAGTGGGACAGGTTCCTATAGGAGCTCCTATAATTCACCCCTCCACTTT. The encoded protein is CAWSGTGSYRSSYNSPLHF. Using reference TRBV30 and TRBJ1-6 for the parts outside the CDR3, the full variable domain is SQTIHQWPATLVQPVGSPLSLECTVEGTSNPNLYWYRQAAGRGLQLLFYSVGIGQISSEVPQNLSASRPQDRQFILSSKKLLLSDSGFYLCAWSGTGSYRSSYNSPLHFGNGTRLTVT.

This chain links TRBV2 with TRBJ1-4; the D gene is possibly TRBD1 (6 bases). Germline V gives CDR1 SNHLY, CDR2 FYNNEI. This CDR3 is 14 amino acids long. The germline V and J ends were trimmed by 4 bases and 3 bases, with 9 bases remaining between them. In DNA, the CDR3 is TGTGCCAGCAGTGGGACAGAAGCTAATGAAAAACTGTTTTTT. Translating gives CASSGTEANEKLFF.

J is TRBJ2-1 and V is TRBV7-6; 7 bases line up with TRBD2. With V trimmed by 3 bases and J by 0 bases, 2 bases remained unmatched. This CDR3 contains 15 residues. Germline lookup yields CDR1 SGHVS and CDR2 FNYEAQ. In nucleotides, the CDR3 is TGTGCCAGCAGCTTGACTAGCTCCTCCTACAATGAGCAGTTCTTC. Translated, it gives CASSLTSSSYNEQFF. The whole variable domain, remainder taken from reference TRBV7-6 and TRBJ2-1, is GAGVSQSPRYKVTKRGQDVALRCDPISGHVSLYWYRQALGQGPEFLTYFNYEAQQDKSGLPNDRFSAERPEGSISTLTIQRTEQRDSAMYRCASSLTSSSYNEQFFGPGTRLTVL.

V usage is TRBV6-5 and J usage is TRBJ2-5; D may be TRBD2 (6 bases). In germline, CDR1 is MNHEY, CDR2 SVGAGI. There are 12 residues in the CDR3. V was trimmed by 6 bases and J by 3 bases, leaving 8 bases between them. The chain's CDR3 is CASREGKETQYF. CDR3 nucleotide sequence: TGTGCCAGCAGGGAGGGGAAAGAGACCCAGTACTTC.

The CDR3 DNA reads TGTGCCAGCACCAATCGGGAGAACACTGAAGCTTTCTTT. Protein: CASTNRENTEAFF. This chain connects TRBV27 to TRBJ1-1; no firm D call. This CDR3 has 13 residues. Germline V CDR1 and CDR2: MNHEY, SMNVEV (reference sequence). Trimming removed 7 bases at V and 1 base at J, with 10 bases between.

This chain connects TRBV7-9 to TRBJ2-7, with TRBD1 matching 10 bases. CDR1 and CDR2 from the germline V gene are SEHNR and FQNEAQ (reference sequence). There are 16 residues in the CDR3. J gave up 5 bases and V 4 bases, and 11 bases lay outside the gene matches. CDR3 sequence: CASSSDRDRGHDEQYF. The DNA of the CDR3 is TGTGCCAGCAGCTCGGACCGCGACAGGGGGCACGACGAGCAGTACTTC.

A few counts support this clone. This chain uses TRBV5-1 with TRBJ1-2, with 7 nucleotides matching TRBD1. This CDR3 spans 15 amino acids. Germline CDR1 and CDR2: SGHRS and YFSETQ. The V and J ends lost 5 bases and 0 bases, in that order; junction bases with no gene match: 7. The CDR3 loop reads CASSYDRDPNYGYTF. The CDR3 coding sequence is TGCGCCAGCAGTTATGACAGGGATCCTAACTATGGCTACACCTTC.